This is a list of T cell receptor beta chains from one sample in a study of blood T cell repertoires in COVID-19. The assay was immunoSEQ multiplex PCR, and TCRdb's table has in-frame clones only and misses some. The data contain approximately 150,000 clones, approximately 86% of them seen just once; the ten biggest clones take up 7.5% to 10%. Sequencing was performed on peripheral blood. The receptors here all came from a woman older than 75 with COVID-19, enrolled during active disease. CDR3s include the opening cysteine and the closing phenylalanine or tryptophan. A D gene is named only where the DNA matches it firmly. Clone size is stated in some rows and not others, as once, few, many or a class when expanded.

>.|TRBJ2-7|TRBV2|once
TGTGCCAGCAGTGATGGCAGCTACGAGCAGTACTTC
CASSDGSYEQYF
>.|TRBJ1-3|TRBV4-1|.
TGCGCCAGCAGCCTGGGCGGGGGAAACACCATATATTTT
CASSLGGGNTIYF
>TRBD2|TRBJ2-1|TRBV19|.
TGTGCCAGTAGCCCTCCCCTAGCGGGAGTGGGCAATGAGCAGTTCTTC
CASSPPLAGVGNEQFF
>.|TRBJ1-5|TRBV6-5|.
TGTGCCAGCAGCCCCGACACAAATAATCAGCCCCAGCATTTT
CASSPDTNNQPQHF
>.|TRBJ1-5|TRBV10-3|.
TGTGCCATCAGTTCCGGGACAAGTGATCAGCCCCAGCATTTT
CAISSGTSDQPQHF
>.|TRBJ1-1|TRBV6-5|.
TGTGCCAGCAGTTACTCGTTGGGGGCGCGAACTGAAGCTTTCTTT
CASSYSLGARTEAFF
>TRBD1|TRBJ2-1|TRBV6-6|.
TGTGCCAGCTTGCCAAAGGACAGGGGGGGGGATGAGCAGTTCTTC
CASLPKDRGGDEQFF
>TRBD1|TRBJ1-5|TRBV18|.
TGTGCCAGCTCACCACCGGGACAGGGGGCGGGTCAGCCCCAGCATTTT
CASSPPGQGAGQPQHF
>.|TRBJ1-6|TRBV9|.
TGTGCCAGCAGCGTACAGGCAGATAATTCACCCCTCCACTTT
CASSVQADNSPLHF
>.|TRBJ1-1|TRBV5-1|.
TGCGCCAGCAGCCCGGGGATGAACACTGAAGCTTTCTTT
CASSPGMNTEAFF
>.|TRBJ1-2|TRBV2|few
TGTGCCAGCTCAGGGCCGCTCGGCTACACCTTC
CASSGPLGYTF
>.|TRBJ1-3|TRBV7-9|.
TGTGCCAGCAGCTTATCAGTAACTGGAAACACCATATATTTT
CASSLSVTGNTIYF
>TRBD2|TRBJ2-5|TRBV6-1|.
TGTGCCAGCAGTGAGTTGGGACTAAGGGGAGAGACCCAGTACTTC
CASSELGLRGETQYF
>TRBD1|TRBJ1-1|TRBV6-6|.
TGTGCCAGCAGGACAGGGGGCATGAACACTGAAGCTTTCTTT
CASRTGGMNTEAFF
>.|TRBJ2-7|TRBV3-1/TRBV3-2|.
TGTGCCAGCAGCCTCGACAGCAGGAACGAGCAGTACTTC
CASSLDSRNEQYF
>.|TRBJ1-5|TRBV28|once
TGTGCCAGCAAAATGGCTCTAGGCCCAAATCAGCCCCAGCATTTT
CASKMALGPNQPQHF
>.|TRBJ1-3|TRBV2|.
TGTGCCAGCGGGGGGAATGGAAACACCATATATTTT
CASGGNGNTIYF
>.|TRBJ1-3|TRBV2|once
TGTGCCAGCAGTGACGAGCGGAACACCATATATTTT
CASSDERNTIYF
>.|TRBJ2-6|TRBV25-1|once
TGTGCCAGTTCTCCGGGGGGCAGGGCTGGGGCCAACGTCCTGACTTTC
CASSPGGRAGANVLTF
>.|TRBJ1-1|TRBV24-1|.
TGTGCCACCAGTGATGGCAGCCTGGCGGGCACTGAAGCTTTCTTT
CATSDGSLAGTEAFF
>TRBD1|TRBJ2-5|TRBV24-1|.
TGTGCCACCAGTGATCCGAAGGACAGGGGAGGAGAGACCCAGTACTTC
CATSDPKDRGGETQYF
>.|TRBJ2-3|TRBV10-3|.
TGTGCCATCAGTGAGTCGGGCCAGGGTCTAGATACGCAGTATTTT
CAISESGQGLDTQYF
>.|TRBJ1-1|TRBV12-3/TRBV12-4|.
TGTGCCAGCAGTTTCAGGGGTGGGACTGAAGCTTTCTTT
CASSFRGGTEAFF
>TRBD1|TRBJ2-7|TRBV5-1|.
TGCGCCAGCAGCCCCCGCACGGGACAGGGGTCAGTCTCCTACGAGCAGTACTTC
CASSPRTGQGSVSYEQYF
>TRBD2|TRBJ2-7|TRBV2|.
TGTGCCAGCAGTCTAGCGGGAGGGCCTTGGGAGCAGTACTTC
CASSLAGGPWEQYF
>.|TRBJ2-1|TRBV18|few
TGTGCCAGCTCACTTGGCGCGTGGGCCAACAATGAGCAGTTCTTC
CASSLGAWANNEQFF
>.|TRBJ1-6|TRBV6-4|.
TGTGCCAGCAGTGACGCAGATTCACCCCTCCACTTT
CASSDADSPLHF
>TRBD1|TRBJ2-1|TRBV18|.
TGTGCCAGCTCACCTGGAGGGACAGGACCCTACAATGAGCAGTTCTTC
CASSPGGTGPYNEQFF
>TRBD2|TRBJ2-5|TRBV27|.
TGTGCCAGCAGTCGGACTAGCGGGAGGGAGACCCAGTACTTC
CASSRTSGRETQYF
>.|TRBJ1-2|TRBV11-2|.
TGTGCCAGCAGTCAACAGGTGTATGGCTACACCTTC
CASSQQVYGYTF